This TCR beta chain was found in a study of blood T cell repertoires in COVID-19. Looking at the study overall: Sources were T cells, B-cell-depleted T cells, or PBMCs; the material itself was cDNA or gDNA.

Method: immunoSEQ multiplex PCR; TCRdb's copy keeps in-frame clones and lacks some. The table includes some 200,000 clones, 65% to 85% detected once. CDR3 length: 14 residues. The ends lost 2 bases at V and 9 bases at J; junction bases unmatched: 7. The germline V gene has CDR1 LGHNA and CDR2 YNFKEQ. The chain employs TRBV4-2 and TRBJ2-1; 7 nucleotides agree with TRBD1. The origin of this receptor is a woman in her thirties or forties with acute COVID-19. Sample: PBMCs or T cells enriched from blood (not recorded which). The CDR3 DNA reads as TGTGCCAGCAGCCAACAATTCGGGACAGCTGAGCAGTTCTTC. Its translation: CASSQQFGTAEQFF.